The T cell receptor (beta chain) described here comes from a study of beta chain features in type 1 diabetes. Expressed TCRB transcripts were sequenced because the isolated RNA had all been reverse transcribed beforehand. The table came from immunoSEQ multiplex PCR; TCRdb's copy has only in-frame clones and leaves some out. The sample consists of some 500,000 clones, about an eighth of them appearing once. The junction had 8 bases not matched to a gene; V was cut back by 5 bases and J by 1 base. Germline-derived CDR1 and CDR2 are SGHTA and FQGTGA. This CDR3 is built from 16 residues. This clone was counted only a few times.

The V gene is TRBV7-3, the J gene TRBJ2-3; 8 positions agree with TRBD1. Specimen: naive CD4+ T cells from blood. The clonotype was recovered from a woman aged 18-35 years in good health. This CDR3 is CASSPRTGTGTDTQYF. CDR3 DNA: TGTGCCAGCAGCCCAAGGACAGGGACCGGCACAGATACGCAGTATTTT.